This record concerns one T cell receptor (beta chain) sequence. Its antigen has not been determined. There are no base qualities to consult, and no much larger clone falls within one base. The sample comes from a study of tumor-infiltrating lymphocytes in primary liver carcinoma (dated by TCRdb to the late 2010s). Context from the whole study: Hepatocellular carcinoma (four) or combined HCC and intrahepatic cholangiocarcinoma (one) was present in the five patients, who were three men and two women aged 30 to 69 years. The five patients had tumors of stage T1-T3 N0M0, with maximum diameters ranging from roughly 4.2 to 10 cm. Each sample produced roughly 3.5 to 7.13 million productive TCRbeta reads, and read depth showed no significant difference between tissue types. Across five regions of each liver tumor, along with adjacent normal tissue and blood, the study brought together TCRbeta repertoire sequencing, expression microarrays and whole-exome sequencing. A total of 35 specimens from 5 patients underwent TCRbeta repertoire sequencing, comprising some 25 tumor regions, 5 adjacent noncancerous liver tissues and 5 peripheral blood samples. To link TCRbeta repertoire diversity with the local molecular phenotype, the approximately 27 tumor region samples were profiled using Agilent mRNA microarrays. Technical replicate repertoires showed high reproducibility, with mean shared-clone rates roughly 0.87 and correlation coefficients above 0.95.

Without any cell sorting, total RNA and DNA were co-extracted from roughly 20-30 mg of bulk tissue using the AllPrep DNA/RNA mini kit. Between late 2015 and March 2016, several patients in China with histopathologically diagnosed primary liver carcinoma had their tumors surgically resected. At the time of sampling, the patients had chronic HBV infection and had not received any treatment. Each tumor was sampled at five spatially separated regions: the superior, inferior, left-lateral and right-lateral poles and the tumor centre. More than 80% viable tumor cells were found by histology in every tumor sample. Fresh tumor and adjacent tissue pieces were bisected; one half was stored in RNAlater at -80°C, the other sent for histology. A constant-region primer and ProtoScript II reverse transcriptase were used to reverse-transcribe TCRbeta-specific cDNA from around 540 ng total RNA. The TCRbeta libraries were prepared through three rounds of nested multiplex PCR following a slightly modified ARM-PCR procedure. A final 25-cycle PCR with Deep VentR polymerase added sample barcodes and Illumina adapters. Amplicons of 200-500 bp were gel-purified with a QIAquick gel extraction kit before sequencing. An Illumina HiSeq 2500 was used to sequence the TCRbeta amplicons, generating 250-bp paired-end reads. The source study handled its data this way. To recover full CDR3 sequences, reads were quality-trimmed using Trimmomatic v0.33 and paired reads were then merged using FLASH v1.2.11. MiGEC v1.2.1b assigned V, D and J germline segments to the rearranged TCRbeta sequences. Clonotype statistics and Shannon-Wiener diversity indices were computed with VDJtools v1.0.0. To reduce sampling bias, subsequent analyses other than the diversity analysis used only the 250 most abundant clonotypes in each sample. TCRdb itself trimmed the public reads at Q25 with fastp, ran MiXCR and retained productive beta chains. Each CDR3 protein appears once, grouped with its most common genes and DNA. TCRdb, rather than the study authors, made the V and J calls. The sample table shows more than 100,000 distinct CDR3 sequences, and around two thirds are seen once. Of the sample, approximately 9.7% falls within the top ten clones.

Study-wide findings and limitations: Compared with blood, tumors had a significantly larger share of the repertoire taken up by the top 250 clones (p = 0.039). Only about 8-24% of top clones were present in all five regions of a tumor, suggesting spatial heterogeneity of tumor-infiltrating T cells. Pairs of tumor regions showed greater repertoire overlap (mean 36%) than tumor-adjacent pairs (roughly 17%) or tumor-blood pairs (approximately 15%), which is consistent with antigen-driven expansion. Comparison of CD4+ and CD8+ T cell repertoires was precluded by the use of bulk unsorted samples. With just five patients in the study, the authors point out that the findings should be validated in a larger study. Because only the TCR beta chain was sequenced and unpaired alpha chains were not captured, true repertoire diversity is likely underestimated.

This clonotype was obtained from a woman in her sixties or seventies with primary liver carcinoma and hepatitis B virus infection. The specimen sequenced was liver tumor tissue from sampling region 1. The cell subset or site label of this sample denotes: tumor region T1, superior pole.

The CDR3 corresponds to CASSELAGGGETQYF. The DNA reads as follows: TGTGCCAGCAGTGAATTAGCGGGAGGGGGAGAGACCCAGTACTTC. The sequence links TRBV28 to TRBJ2-5, with 11 central nucleotides matching TRBD2. The CDR3 covers 15 residues, taking in both the cysteine and the phenylalanine. Only the CDR3 region is kept as DNA, spanning 45 bases read in frame from base 1. From V the trimming removes 5 bases and from J it removes 4 bases, while the gene matches leave 6 bases of the junction unaccounted for. Per the germline V gene, MDHEN is the CDR1 and SYDVKM is the CDR2.